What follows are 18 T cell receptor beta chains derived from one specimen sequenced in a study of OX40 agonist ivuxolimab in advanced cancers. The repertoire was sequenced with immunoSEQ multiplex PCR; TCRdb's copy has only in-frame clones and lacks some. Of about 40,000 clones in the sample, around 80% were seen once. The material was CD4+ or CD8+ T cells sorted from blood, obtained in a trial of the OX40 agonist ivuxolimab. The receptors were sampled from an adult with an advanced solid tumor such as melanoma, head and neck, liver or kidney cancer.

The CDR3 here is CASSVGGESSYEQYF. CDR3 sequence (DNA): TGTGCCAGCAGTGTCGGGGGCGAGAGCTCCTACGAGCAGTACTTC. This chain links TRBV6-5 with TRBJ2-7, with D possibly being TRBD1 or TRBD2 (6 bases each). This CDR3 contains 15 residues. With 5 bases removed from V and 0 bases from J, the gap between germline ends came to 14 bases. Germline-derived CDR1 and CDR2 are MNHEY and SVGAGI.

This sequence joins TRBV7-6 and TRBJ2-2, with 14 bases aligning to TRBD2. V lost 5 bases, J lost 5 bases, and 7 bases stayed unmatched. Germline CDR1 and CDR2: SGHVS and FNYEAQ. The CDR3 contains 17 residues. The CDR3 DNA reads TGTGCCAGCAGCCCCGGACTAGCGGGAGGTCGAACCGGGGAGCTGTTTTTT. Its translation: CASSPGLAGGRTGELFF.

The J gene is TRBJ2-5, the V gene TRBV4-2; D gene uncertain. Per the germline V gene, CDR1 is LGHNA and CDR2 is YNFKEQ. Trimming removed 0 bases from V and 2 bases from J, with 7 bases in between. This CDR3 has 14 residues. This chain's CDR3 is CASSQETIQETQYF. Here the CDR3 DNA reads TGTGCCAGCAGCCAAGAAACAATTCAAGAGACCCAGTACTTC.

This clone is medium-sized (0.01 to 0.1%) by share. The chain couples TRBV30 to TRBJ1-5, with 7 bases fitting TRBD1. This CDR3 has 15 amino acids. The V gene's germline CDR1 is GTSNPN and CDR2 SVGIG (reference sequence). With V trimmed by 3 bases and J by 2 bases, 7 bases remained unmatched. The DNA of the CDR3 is TGTGCCTGGAGAGTCCCAGGGGGGGGCAATCAGCCCCAGCATTTT. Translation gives CAWRVPGGGNQPQHF. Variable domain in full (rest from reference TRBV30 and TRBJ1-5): SQTIHQWPATLVQPVGSPLSLECTVEGTSNPNLYWYRQAAGRGLQLLFYSVGIGQISSEVPQNLSASRPQDRQFILSSKKLLLSDSGFYLCAWRVPGGGNQPQHFGDGTRLSIL.

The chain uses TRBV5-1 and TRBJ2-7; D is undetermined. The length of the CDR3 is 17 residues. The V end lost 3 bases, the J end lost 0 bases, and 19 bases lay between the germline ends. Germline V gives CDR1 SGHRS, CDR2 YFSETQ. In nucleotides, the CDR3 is TGCGCCAGCAGCTCTTTCACTTCAGGCGCGATCTCCTACGAGCAGTACTTC. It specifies CASSSFTSGAISYEQYF.

This CDR3 reads CASSRGQGGSGEAFF. The DNA for the CDR3 is TGTGCCAGCAGCAGAGGACAGGGAGGGTCTGGTGAAGCTTTCTTT. The rearrangement links TRBV6-1 to TRBJ1-1; TRBD1 matches 8 bases. This CDR3 region has 15 residues. The germline V gene has CDR1 MNHNS and CDR2 SASEGT. The V and J ends lost 6 bases and 7 bases, in that order; junction bases with no gene match: 13.

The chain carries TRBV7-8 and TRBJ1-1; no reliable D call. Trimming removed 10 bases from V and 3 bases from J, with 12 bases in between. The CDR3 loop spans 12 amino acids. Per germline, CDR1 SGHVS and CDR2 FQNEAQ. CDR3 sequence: CATGFLYTEAFF. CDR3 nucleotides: TGTGCCACAGGATTCCTATACACTGAAGCTTTCTTT.

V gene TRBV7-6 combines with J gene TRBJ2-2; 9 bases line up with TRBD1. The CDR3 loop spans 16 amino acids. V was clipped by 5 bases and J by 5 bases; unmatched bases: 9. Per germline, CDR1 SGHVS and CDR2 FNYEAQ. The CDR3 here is CASSRGDRGLTGELFF. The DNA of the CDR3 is TGTGCCAGCAGCCGCGGTGACAGGGGGTTGACCGGGGAGCTGTTTTTT.

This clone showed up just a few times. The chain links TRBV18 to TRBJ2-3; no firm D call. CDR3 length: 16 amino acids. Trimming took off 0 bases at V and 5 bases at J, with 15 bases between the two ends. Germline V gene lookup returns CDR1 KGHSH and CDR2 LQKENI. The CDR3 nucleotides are TGTGCCAGCTCACCACCGAACTATCAAGGGATAGATACGCAGTATTTT. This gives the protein CASSPPNYQGIDTQYF.

Here the CDR3 DNA reads TGCAGTGCTAGAGCGGGAGTTCTGCAGTTCTTC. It translates to CSARAGVLQFF. This sequence joins TRBV20-1 and TRBJ2-1, with a weak D call TRBD2 (6 bases). Per the germline V gene, CDR1 is DFQATT and CDR2 is SNEGSKA (reference sequence). This CDR3 region has 11 residues. The V gene lost 1 base and the J gene lost 12 bases, with 10 bases spanning the gap.

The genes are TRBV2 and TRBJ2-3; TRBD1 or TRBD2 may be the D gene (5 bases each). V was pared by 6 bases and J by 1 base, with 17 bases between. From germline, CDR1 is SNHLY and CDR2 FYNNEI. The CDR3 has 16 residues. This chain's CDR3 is CASSLTALRGTDTQYF. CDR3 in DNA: TGTGCCAGCAGCCTGACAGCCCTGAGGGGCACAGATACGCAGTATTTT.

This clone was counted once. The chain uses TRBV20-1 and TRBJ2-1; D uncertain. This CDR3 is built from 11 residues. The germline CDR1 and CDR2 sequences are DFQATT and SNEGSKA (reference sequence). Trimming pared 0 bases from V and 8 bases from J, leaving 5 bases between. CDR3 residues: CSARDLDEQFF. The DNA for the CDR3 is TGCAGTGCTAGAGATCTAGATGAGCAGTTCTTC.

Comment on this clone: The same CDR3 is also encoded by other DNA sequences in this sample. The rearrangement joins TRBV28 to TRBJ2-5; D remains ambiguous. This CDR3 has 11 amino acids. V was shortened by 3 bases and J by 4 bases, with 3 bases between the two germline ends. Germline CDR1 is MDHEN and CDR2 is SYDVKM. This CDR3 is CASSFRETQYF. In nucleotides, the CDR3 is TGTGCCAGCAGTTTTAGAGAGACCCAGTACTTC.

CDR3 in DNA: TGTGCCTGGAGTGGAGGTGGCTACACCTTC. It yields the protein CAWSGGGYTF. This chain connects TRBV30 to TRBJ1-2; D remains unclear. V shed 1 base and J shed 7 bases, with 4 bases lying between them. The CDR3 runs 10 residues. The V gene's germline CDR1 is GTSNPN and CDR2 SVGIG (reference sequence). Combining the CDR3 with reference TRBV30 and TRBJ1-2 gives the whole variable domain SQTIHQWPATLVQPVGSPLSLECTVEGTSNPNLYWYRQAAGRGLQLLFYSVGIGQISSEVPQNLSASRPQDRQFILSSKKLLLSDSGFYLCAWSGGGYTFGSGTRLTVV.

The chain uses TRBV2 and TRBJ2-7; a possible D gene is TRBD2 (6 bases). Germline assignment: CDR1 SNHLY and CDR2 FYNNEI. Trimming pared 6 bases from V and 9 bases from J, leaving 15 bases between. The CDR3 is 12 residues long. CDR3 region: CASRNYQGGQYF. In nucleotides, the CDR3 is TGTGCCAGCAGGAACTACCAGGGAGGGCAGTACTTC.

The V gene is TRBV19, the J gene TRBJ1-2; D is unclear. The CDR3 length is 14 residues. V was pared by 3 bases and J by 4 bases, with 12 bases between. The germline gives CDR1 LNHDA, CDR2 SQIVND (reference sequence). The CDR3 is CASSIGEIAYGYTF. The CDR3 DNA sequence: TGTGCCAGTAGTATCGGCGAGATCGCCTATGGCTACACCTTC.

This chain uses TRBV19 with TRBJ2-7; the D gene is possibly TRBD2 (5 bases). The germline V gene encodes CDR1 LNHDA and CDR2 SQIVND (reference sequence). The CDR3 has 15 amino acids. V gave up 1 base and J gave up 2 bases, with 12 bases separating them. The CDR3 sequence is CASSIAGLRTYEQYF. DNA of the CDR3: TGTGCCAGTAGTATAGCGGGGTTAAGAACCTACGAGCAGTACTTC.

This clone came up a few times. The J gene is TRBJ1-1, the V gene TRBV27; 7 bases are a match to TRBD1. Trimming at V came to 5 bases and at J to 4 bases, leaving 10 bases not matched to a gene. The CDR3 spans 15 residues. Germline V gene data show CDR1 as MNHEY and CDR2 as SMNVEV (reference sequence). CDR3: CASSPPTGWGTEAFF. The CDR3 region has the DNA TGTGCCAGCAGTCCACCGACAGGGTGGGGCACTGAAGCTTTCTTT.